Listed below are T cell receptor beta chains from one sample, sequenced in a study of blood T cell repertoires in COVID-19. The method was immunoSEQ multiplex PCR; TCRdb's version includes in-frame clones alone and lacks a portion of them. This table has around 45,000 clones, 65% to 85% appearing once. Sequenced material: peripheral blood. These receptor sequences come from a man older than 75 in a cohort sampled during active COVID-19. The CDR3 runs from the conserved cysteine through the conserved F or W. Each record gives: V gene, clone size, D gene, J gene, CDR3 DNA, CDR3 protein. A D gene is named only where the DNA matches it firmly. Where a row states a size, it is once, few, many or the class of an expanded clone; other rows omit it.

TRBV3-1/TRBV3-2	NA	NA	TRBJ1-3	TGTGCCAGCAGCCAAGATCTTGTCCCGGTCTCTGGAAACACCATATATTTT	CASSQDLVPVSGNTIYF
TRBV9	few	NA	TRBJ2-2	TGTGCCAGCAGCGCGCGGGGCAAGAACACCGGGGAGCTGTTTTTT	CASSARGKNTGELFF
TRBV25-1	few	NA	TRBJ1-6	TGTGCCAGCAGTGAATTTTGGTTGGGGGCACGTTCACCCCTCCACTTT	CASSEFWLGARSPLHF
TRBV3-1/TRBV3-2	NA	NA	TRBJ1-3	TGTGCCAGCAGCCCCTCCAGGGGCGGTGGAAACACCATATATTTT	CASSPSRGGGNTIYF
TRBV7-9	NA	TRBD1	TRBJ2-2	TGTGCCAGCAGCTTAGGACAGGGTGACACCGGGGAGCTGTTTTTT	CASSLGQGDTGELFF
TRBV7-2	NA	NA	TRBJ1-5	TGTGCCAGCAGCTTAGCGAGGACAGTCAATCAGCCCCAGCATTTT	CASSLARTVNQPQHF
TRBV11-2	NA	TRBD1	TRBJ1-4	TGTGCCAGCAGAAAAGGGACAGAACTGTTTTTT	CASRKGTELFF
TRBV28	once	NA	TRBJ1-4	TGTGCCAGCAGTGGGGGCTTGGAAAAACTGTTTTTT	CASSGGLEKLFF
TRBV19	NA	NA	TRBJ1-1	TGTGCCAGTAGTATCGGGACACTGAACACTGAAGCTTTCTTT	CASSIGTLNTEAFF
TRBV27	NA	TRBD1	TRBJ2-1	TGTGCCAGCAGTTCCGGGACAGCCAATGCGCAGTTCTTC	CASSSGTANAQFF
TRBV29-1	NA	TRBD2	TRBJ2-1	TGCAGCGCCCGTGGGACTAGCGCCAATGAGCAGTTCTTC	CSARGTSANEQFF
TRBV7-9	NA	NA	TRBJ2-7	TGTGCCAGCAGCCCGGACTCCTCCTACGAGCAGTACTTC	CASSPDSSYEQYF
TRBV28	NA	TRBD1	TRBJ1-5	TGTGCCAGCACCAAGAGGGACAGATCTCATTTT	CASTKRDRSHF
TRBV5-6	NA	TRBD2	TRBJ2-7	TGTGCCAGCAGCTTGGAGGGCGGGAGCGCATACGAGCAGTACTTC	CASSLEGGSAYEQYF
TRBV5-1	NA	TRBD1	TRBJ1-1	TGCGCCAGCACCACCCGGGACAGGGGAACTGAAGCTTTCTTT	CASTTRDRGTEAFF
TRBV6-5	NA	TRBD1	TRBJ2-4	TGTGCCAGCAGTTTGGACAGGACCCGTGGCAAAAACATTCAGTACTTC	CASSLDRTRGKNIQYF
TRBV20-1	NA	NA	TRBJ1-2	TGCAGTGCTAGTGGCTCAACGAGGGACTATGGCTACACCTTC	CSASGSTRDYGYTF